The present entry profiles one T cell receptor (beta chain) with its context. Its antigen is currently unknown. This record belongs to a study of OX40 agonist ivuxolimab in advanced cancers. Whole-study context: An anti-OX40 (CD134) antibody with agonistic activity, ivuxolimab, was administered to patients. Two cutaneous melanoma patients and one hepatocellular carcinoma patient, three in all, had partial responses.

General study results and limits: Within 6 weeks, CD4+ and CD8+ blood T cells expanded clonally at 0.1 to 3.0 mg/kg. The antigen specificity of the peripheral T cells (those that were expanded) was not determined.

TCRdb's table, derived via immunoSEQ multiplex PCR, lists solely in-frame clones and lacks some. The data hold tens of thousands of clones, with approximately 92% observed a single time. This CDR3 comprises 16 residues. The ends lost 6 bases at V and 8 bases at J; junction bases unmatched: 15. Germline lookup yields CDR1 SGHNT and CDR2 YYREEE (reference sequence). The input for sequencing was CD4+ or CD8+ T cells sorted from blood, taken in a trial of the OX40 agonist ivuxolimab. This sequence originates from an adult with an advanced solid tumor such as melanoma, head and neck, liver or kidney cancer. The chain links TRBV5-4 to TRBJ1-2; TRBD1 matches at 11 bases. CDR3 sequence: CASTPKKGQGASGYTF. For the CDR3, the DNA is TGTGCCAGCACCCCAAAAAAAGGACAGGGGGCGTCCGGCTACACCTTC.